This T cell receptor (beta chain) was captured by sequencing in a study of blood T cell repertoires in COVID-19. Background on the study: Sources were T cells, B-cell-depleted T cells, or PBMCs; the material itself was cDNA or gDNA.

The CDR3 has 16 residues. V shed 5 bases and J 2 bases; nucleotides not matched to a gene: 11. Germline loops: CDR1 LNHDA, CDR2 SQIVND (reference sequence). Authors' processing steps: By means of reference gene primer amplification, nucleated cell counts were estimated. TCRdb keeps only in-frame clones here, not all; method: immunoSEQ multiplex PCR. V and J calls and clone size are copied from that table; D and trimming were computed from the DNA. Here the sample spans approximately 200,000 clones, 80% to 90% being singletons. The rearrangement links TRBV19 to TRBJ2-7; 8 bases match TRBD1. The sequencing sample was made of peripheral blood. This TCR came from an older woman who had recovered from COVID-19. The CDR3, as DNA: TGTGCCAGTAGTGCACAGACAGGGGCGGTTCCCTACGAGCAGTACTTC. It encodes CASSAQTGAVPYEQYF.